The clone carrying this TCR beta chain was observed many times. TCR beta CDR3 sequences were amplified from RNA transcripts. When the TCR CDR3 underwent first-round RT-PCR, the HTBI primer set was used. TCRdb re-derived calls from the multiplex PCR reads in MiXCR, one entry per CDR3 protein. The table lists 620,000 or so distinct CDR3 sequences, roughly 14% of them singletons. The sample is drawn from a study of T cells in Graves' hyperthyroidism and ophthalmopathy. This clonotype was sampled from a woman in her forties or fifties with Graves' ophthalmopathy. Material for sequencing was blood.

Here the CDR3 DNA reads TGCAGTGCTAGTCAGACAGCCAACACTGAAGCTTTCTTT. It is translated as CSASQTANTEAFF. The rearrangement joins TRBV20-1 to TRBJ1-1, with D possibly matching TRBD1 (5 bases). The CDR3 runs 13 residues. Between the trimmed V and J ends, which lost 3 bases and 2 bases, there was a span of 10 bases. Germline V gives CDR1 DFQATT, CDR2 SNEGSKA (reference sequence).